The 12 T cell receptor beta chains below come from one sample, sequenced in a study of OX40 agonist ivuxolimab in advanced cancers. The repertoire was sequenced with immunoSEQ multiplex PCR; TCRdb's copy has only in-frame clones and lacks some. The sample shows some 80,000 clones, 84% of them seen only once. The material was CD4+ or CD8+ T cells sorted from blood, obtained in a trial of the OX40 agonist ivuxolimab. The receptors here all came from an adult with an advanced solid tumor such as melanoma, head and neck, liver or kidney cancer.

The chain links TRBV28 to TRBJ2-2; D is uncertain. Trimming shortened V by 5 bases and J by 3 bases, and 10 bases separated the two germline ends. The V gene's germline CDR1 is MDHEN and CDR2 SYDVKM. This CDR3 comprises 14 residues. This CDR3 reads CASSDKVDTGELFF. DNA for the CDR3: TGTGCCAGCAGTGATAAGGTGGACACCGGGGAGCTGTTTTTT. Based on the CDR3 plus reference TRBV28 and TRBJ2-2, the full variable domain is DVKVTQSSRYLVKRTGEKVFLECVQDMDHENMFWYRQDPGLGLRLIYFSYDVKMKEKGDIPEGYSVSREKKERFSLILESASTNQTSMYLCASSDKVDTGELFFGEGSRLTVL.

The chain joins TRBV4-2 to TRBJ2-1; 8 bases align to TRBD2. This CDR3 is 16 amino acids long. J gave up 2 bases and V 1 base, and 4 bases lay outside the gene matches. Per the germline V gene, CDR1 is LGHNA and CDR2 is YNFKEQ. The CDR3 DNA reads as TGTGCCAGCAGCCAAGGTCGGGAGGGGGCCTACAATGAGCAGTTCTTC. This gives the protein CASSQGREGAYNEQFF.

The CDR3 loop is CAWTRGVGTEAFF. The CDR3 DNA is TGTGCCTGGACGAGAGGGGTCGGCACTGAAGCTTTCTTT. The genes are TRBV30 and TRBJ1-1; D possibly corresponds to TRBD1 (5 bases). Germline CDR1 GTSNPN, CDR2 SVGIG (reference sequence). Trimming cost V 4 bases and J 4 bases, with 13 bases left between them. The CDR3 contains 13 residues.

Turning to this clone: Its ends do not fully match the called genes, so a read error is possible. The chain is built from TRBV7-9 and TRBJ2-7; 7 bases are a match to TRBD1. Germline CDR1 reads SEHNR; CDR2 reads FQNEAQ (reference sequence). This CDR3 comprises 14 residues. The CDR3, as DNA: TGCGCCAGCAGACCCCCGGGACAGACCTACGAGCAGTACTTC. Amino acid sequence: CASRPPGQTYEQYF.

The chain joins TRBV7-9 to TRBJ2-5; perhaps TRBD1 as D (5 bases). The CDR3 has 13 residues. From germline, CDR1 is SEHNR and CDR2 FQNEAQ (reference sequence). V was pared by 1 base and J by 11 bases, with 14 bases between. The CDR3 DNA follows: TGTGCCAGCAGCTTAGGGACGCAGGGTGATCAGTACTTC. The encoded protein is CASSLGTQGDQYF. Full variable domain (outside the CDR3, taken from reference TRBV7-9 and TRBJ2-5): DTGVSQNPRHKITKRGQNVTFRCDPISEHNRLYWYRQTLGQGPEFLTYFQNEAQLEKSRLLSDRFSAERPKGSFSTLEIQRTEQGDSAMYLCASSLGTQGDQYFGPGTRLLVL.

This clone was counted between two and nine times. The V and J genes are TRBV30 and TRBJ2-5; unclear D gene. Germline-derived CDR1 and CDR2 are GTSNPN and SVGIG (reference sequence). The V end was cut by 3 bases, the J end by 1 base, with 21 bases between. This CDR3 is built from 17 residues. The CDR3 spells CAWRLNFLLGSQETQYF. The CDR3 DNA follows: TGTGCCTGGAGGTTAAACTTTCTATTGGGCTCCCAAGAGACCCAGTACTTC.

The rearrangement links TRBV5-8 to TRBJ1-3; D gene uncertain. The CDR3 extends over 15 amino acids. The V gene lost 0 bases and the J gene lost 3 bases, with 10 bases spanning the gap. Germline V gene lookup returns CDR1 SGHTS and CDR2 YDEGEE. The CDR3 sequence is CASSLGHQIGNTIYF. For the CDR3, the DNA is TGTGCCAGCAGCTTGGGACACCAGATTGGAAACACCATATATTTT.

The chain uses TRBV30 and TRBJ1-4; TRBD1 agrees at 12 bases. The CDR3 length is 16 residues. From germline, CDR1 is GTSNPN and CDR2 SVGIG (reference sequence). V was pared by 0 bases and J by 5 bases, with 4 bases of the junction left unmatched. The CDR3 DNA reads as TGTGCCTGGAGTGTAAGGGGACAGGGGGCGAATGAAAAACTGTTTTTT. This encodes CAWSVRGQGANEKLFF. Complete variable domain (other parts from reference TRBV30 and TRBJ1-4): SQTIHQWPATLVQPVGSPLSLECTVEGTSNPNLYWYRQAAGRGLQLLFYSVGIGQISSEVPQNLSASRPQDRQFILSSKKLLLSDSGFYLCAWSVRGQGANEKLFFGSGTQLSVL.

Notes on this clone: This sample also contains other DNA sequences that code for the same CDR3. The V and J genes are TRBV30 and TRBJ2-7; 8 bases fit TRBD1. The CDR3 is made up of 19 amino acids. Losses at the gene ends were 2 bases for V and 2 bases for J; bases not matched to a gene: 20. The V gene's germline CDR1 is GTSNPN and CDR2 SVGIG (reference sequence). The CDR3 DNA follows: TGTGCCTGGAGTCCCCCGGGGGCAGGGGGCCCACCTAGCCCCTACGAGCAGTACTTC. Encoded protein: CAWSPPGAGGPPSPYEQYF.

The chain employs TRBV5-1 and TRBJ2-1, with D unresolved. V was cut by 6 bases and J by 0 bases, with 10 bases left in between. Germline loops: CDR1 SGHRS, CDR2 YFSETQ. This CDR3 spans 14 amino acids. The DNA of the CDR3 is TGCGCCAGCACCCCTCTTTCCTCCTACAATGAGCAGTTCTTC. This codes for CASTPLSSYNEQFF.

In regard to this clone: Lacking the conserved final phenylalanine or tryptophan, this CDR3 likely reflects a read error. The chain has TRBV11-1 and TRBJ2-3, with 11 bases identical to TRBD2. CDR3 length: 18 amino acids. Germline values: CDR1 SGHAT, CDR2 FQDESV (reference sequence). The junction had 10 bases not matched to a gene; V was cut back by 3 bases and J by 2 bases. CDR3 in amino acids: CASSFTTSGGSSTDTQYL. CDR3 in DNA: TGTGCCAGCAGCTTCACAACTAGCGGGGGTTCCTCCACAGATACGCAGTATCTT.

This chain uses TRBV19 with TRBJ1-5, with 8 bases identical to TRBD1. The CDR3 is 17 residues long. From germline, CDR1 is LNHDA and CDR2 SQIVND (reference sequence). Trimming cost V 0 bases and J 7 bases; bases outside gene matches: 11. The CDR3 DNA reads TGTGCCAGTAGTATAGACCGAGGACAGGGCCTCGGGCAGCCCCAGCATTTT. It codes for CASSIDRGQGLGQPQHF.